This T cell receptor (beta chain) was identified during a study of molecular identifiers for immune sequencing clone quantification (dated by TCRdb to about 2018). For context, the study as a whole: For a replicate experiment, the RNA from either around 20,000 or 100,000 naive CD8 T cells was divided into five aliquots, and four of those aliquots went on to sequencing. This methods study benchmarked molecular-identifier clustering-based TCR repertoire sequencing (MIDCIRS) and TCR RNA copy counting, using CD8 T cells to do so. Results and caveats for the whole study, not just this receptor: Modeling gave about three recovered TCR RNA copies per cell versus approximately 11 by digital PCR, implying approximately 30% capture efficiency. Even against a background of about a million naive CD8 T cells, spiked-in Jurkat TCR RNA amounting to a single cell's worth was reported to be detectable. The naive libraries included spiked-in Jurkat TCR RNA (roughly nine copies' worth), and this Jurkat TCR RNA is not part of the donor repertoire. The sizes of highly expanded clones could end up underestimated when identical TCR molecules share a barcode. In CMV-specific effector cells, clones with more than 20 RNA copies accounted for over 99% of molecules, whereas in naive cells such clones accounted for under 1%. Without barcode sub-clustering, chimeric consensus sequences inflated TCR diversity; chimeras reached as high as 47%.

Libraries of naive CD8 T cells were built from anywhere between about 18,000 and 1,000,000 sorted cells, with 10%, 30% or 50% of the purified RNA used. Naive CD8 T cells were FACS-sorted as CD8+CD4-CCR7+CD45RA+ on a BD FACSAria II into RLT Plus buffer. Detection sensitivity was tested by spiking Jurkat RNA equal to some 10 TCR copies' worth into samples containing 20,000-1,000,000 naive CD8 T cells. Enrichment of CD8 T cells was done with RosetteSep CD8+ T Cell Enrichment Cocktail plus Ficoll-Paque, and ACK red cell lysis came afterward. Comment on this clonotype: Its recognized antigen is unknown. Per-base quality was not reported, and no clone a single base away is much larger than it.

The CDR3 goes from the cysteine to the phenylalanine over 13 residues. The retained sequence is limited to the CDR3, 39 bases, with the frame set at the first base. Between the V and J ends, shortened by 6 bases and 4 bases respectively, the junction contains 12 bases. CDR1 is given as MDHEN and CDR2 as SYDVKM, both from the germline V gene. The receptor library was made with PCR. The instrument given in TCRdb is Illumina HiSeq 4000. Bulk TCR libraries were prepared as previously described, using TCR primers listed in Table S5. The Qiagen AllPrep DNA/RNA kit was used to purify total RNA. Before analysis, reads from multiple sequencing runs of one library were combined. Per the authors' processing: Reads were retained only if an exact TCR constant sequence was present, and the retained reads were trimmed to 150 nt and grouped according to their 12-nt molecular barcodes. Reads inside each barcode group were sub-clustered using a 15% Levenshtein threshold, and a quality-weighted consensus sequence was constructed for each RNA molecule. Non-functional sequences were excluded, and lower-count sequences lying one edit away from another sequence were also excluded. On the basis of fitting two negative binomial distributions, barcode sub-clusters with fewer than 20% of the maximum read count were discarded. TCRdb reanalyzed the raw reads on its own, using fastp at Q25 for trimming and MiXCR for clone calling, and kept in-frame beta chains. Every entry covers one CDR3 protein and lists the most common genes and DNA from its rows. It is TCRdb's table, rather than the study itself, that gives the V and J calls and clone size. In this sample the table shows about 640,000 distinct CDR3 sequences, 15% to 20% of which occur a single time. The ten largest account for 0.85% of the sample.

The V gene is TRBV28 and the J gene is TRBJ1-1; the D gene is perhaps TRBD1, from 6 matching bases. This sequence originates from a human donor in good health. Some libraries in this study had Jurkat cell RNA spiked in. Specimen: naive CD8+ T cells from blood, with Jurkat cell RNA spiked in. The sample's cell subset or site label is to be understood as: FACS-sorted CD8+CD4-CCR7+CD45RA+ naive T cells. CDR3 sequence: CASRATGTTEAFF. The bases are TGTGCCAGCAGGGCGACAGGTACCACTGAAGCTTTCTTT.